Included here is one TCR beta chain sequence, with context. Its antigen remains unknown. These data come from a study of monozygotic twins with inflammatory bowel disease. Study-level points and caveats: Clonotype sharing was lower in IBD patients than healthy twins, most markedly with disease activity. Concordant and discordant twins showed no difference in repertoire similarity, possibly from limited power.

Whole-blood total RNA was extracted without T cell sorting. Using the 5' RACE reads, TCRdb records one entry per CDR3 protein without DNA. Its clone listing holds about 380,000 distinct CDR3 sequences. The CDR3 loop spans 14 amino acids. From germline, CDR1 is LGHDT and CDR2 YNNKEL (reference sequence). Material for sequencing was blood. The sequence was obtained from a human donor with ulcerative colitis or Crohn's disease, or a healthy co-twin of an affected twin (not recorded which). This sequence joins TRBV3-1 and TRBJ1-1; TCRdb's assignment of TRBD1 cannot be checked, as there is no DNA. The CDR3 loop is CASRGRGAGTEAFF. The full variable domain, with the rest looked up from reference TRBV3-1 and TRBJ1-1, is DTAVSQTPKYLVTQMGNDKSIKCEQNLGHDTMYWYKQDSKKFLKIMFSYNNKELIINETVPNRFSPKSPDKAHLNLHINSLELGDSAVYFCASRGRGAGTEAFFGQGTRLTVV.